The T cell receptor (beta chain) under discussion was sequenced for a study of blood T cell repertoires in COVID-19. Whole-study context: The cDNA or gDNA used as material had been derived from T cells, B-cell-depleted T cells, or PBMCs.

Clones were sequenced by immunoSEQ multiplex PCR, and TCRdb holds only the in-frame ones, with some missing. This table holds roughly 80,000 clones, around 80% found once. The germline V gene has CDR1 SGHRS and CDR2 YFSETQ. The ends were cut back, 0 bases at V and 0 bases at J, with 7 bases in the middle. This CDR3 region has 14 residues. This clone was seen once. The chain combines TRBV5-1 with TRBJ2-7; D is perhaps TRBD2 (6 bases). Sequencing was carried out using peripheral blood. This TCR came from a human donor in a cohort sampled during active COVID-19. CDR3 nucleotide sequence: TGCGCCAGCAGCTTGGAGACTAGCTCCTACGAGCAGTACTTC. Translation gives CASSLETSSYEQYF.